The sequence of this T cell receptor (beta chain) was determined in a study of blood T cells in healthy people across ages. A second PCR, run for roughly 7 to 12 cycles, used a sample-barcoded 5' primer plus a J-beta primer mix. Via MiXCR, TCRdb re-called the 5' RACE reads, giving one row per CDR3 protein. The sample has around 1,600,000 distinct CDR3 sequences; approximately 43% are singletons. General observations from the study: Unsorted PBMCs prevented conclusive naive versus antigen-experienced comparison. A greater number of naive CD4+ cells and higher diversity distinguished long-lived donors from aged donors. Diversity figures based on one million T cells were deemed too low.

In the case of this clonotype: The antigen is unknown.

The CDR3 sequence is 15 residues long. Germline-derived CDR1 and CDR2 are MNHEY and SVGEGT. V was trimmed by 6 bases and J by 0 bases, leaving 12 bases between them. The clonotype comes from a woman aged 18-35 years in good health. The specimen was blood. The chain links TRBV6-2 or TRBV6-3 to TRBJ2-1; D is unresolved. CDR3 DNA: TGTGCCAGCAGGCTATCTAGTGTCTCCTACAATGAGCAGTTCTTC. Amino acid sequence: CASRLSSVSYNEQFF.